This TCR beta chain emerged from a study of T cell changes during pregnancy in multiple sclerosis. Per the germline V gene, CDR1 is KGHSH and CDR2 is LQKENI. The CDR3 spans 14 residues. The ends were cut back, 8 bases at V and 1 base at J, with 14 bases in the middle. Clones were read by immunoSEQ multiplex PCR, and TCRdb kept only the in-frame ones, dropping some. The sample shows roughly 45,000 clones, 75% to 95% of them seen only once. The sequenced sample was CD8+ T cells from peripheral blood mononuclear cells, obtained after pregnancy. The source of this sequence is a female donor with multiple sclerosis, enrolled in a pregnancy study. V and J are TRBV18 and TRBJ2-5; TRBD2 is a possible D gene (6 bases). CDR3 amino acids: CASPRDGGQETQYF. CDR3 bases: TGTGCCAGCCCGCGGGACGGGGGCCAAGAGACCCAGTACTTC.